This T cell receptor beta chain was profiled in a study of blood T cells in healthy people across ages. Findings and caveats of the study: Among T cells, TCR beta diversity per million cells dropped roughly linearly as age rose.

Of note for this clonotype: What it binds is unknown.

Germline V gives CDR1 DFQATT, CDR2 SNEGSKA (reference sequence). The CDR3 contains 13 residues. A second PCR, run for about 6 to 11 cycles, used a sample-barcoded 5' primer plus a J-beta primer mix. TCRdb reprocessed the 5' RACE reads via MiXCR and lists one record per CDR3 protein. The sample consists of just over 1 million distinct CDR3 sequences, 40% to 50% of them appearing once. This chain joins TRBV20-1 and TRBJ2-7, with D possibly matching TRBD1 (6 bases). The J call is doubtful: the DNA matches TRBJ2-5 better. Sequenced material: blood. This clonotype was obtained from a woman in her sixties or seventies in good health. Here the CDR3 reads CSARTDRRMTQYF. CDR3 DNA sequence: TGCAGTGCTAGAACTGACAGGCGGATGACCCAGTACTTC.